The 8 T cell receptor beta chains presented below share a single source sample, sequenced in a study of T cell responses to AZD1222 COVID-19 vaccine. Assay used: immunoSEQ multiplex PCR; TCRdb lists only in-frame clones, some missing. The repertoire holds around 110,000 clones, with around nine tenths as singletons. The source was peripheral blood, collected on day 0 of AZD1222 vaccination. Receptors originate from an adult in good health.

The J gene is TRBJ2-3, the V gene TRBV5-1; maybe TRBD1 (6 bases). The CDR3 length is 15 residues. CDR1 SGHRS and CDR2 YFSETQ come from the germline V gene. Trimming took off 7 bases at V and 4 bases at J, with 19 bases between the two ends. CDR3 coding DNA: TGCGCCAGCTTACTCGGGACATCCCCCGCAGATACGCAGTATTTT. It codes for CASLLGTSPADTQYF.

This clone was found a few times. The rearrangement links TRBV5-6 to TRBJ1-2; a weak D match, TRBD1 (6 bases). The CDR3 totals 15 residues. Per the germline V gene, CDR1 is SGHDT and CDR2 is YYEEEE. V was trimmed by 0 bases and J by 1 base, leaving 10 bases between them. The chain's CDR3 is CASSLAGTLNYGYTF. The CDR3 bases are TGTGCCAGCAGCTTGGCCGGGACACTTAACTATGGCTACACCTTC.

The chain combines TRBV4-3 with TRBJ2-1; 10 bases are shared with TRBD2. CDR1 and CDR2 (germline): LGHNA, YSLEER. The CDR3 sequence is 19 residues long. V lost 0 bases, J lost 2 bases, and 10 bases stayed unmatched. The CDR3 sequence: CASSQEGAAGGRPYNEQFF. CDR3 DNA sequence: TGCGCCAGCAGCCAAGAAGGTGCAGCGGGGGGGCGACCCTACAATGAGCAGTTCTTC.

The gene calls are TRBV27 and TRBJ1-5; a weak D match, TRBD1 (5 bases). The CDR3 consists of 14 residues. V was shortened by 2 bases and J by 1 base, with 6 bases between the two germline ends. CDR1 and CDR2 (germline): MNHEY, SMNVEV (reference sequence). The CDR3 bases are TGTGCCAGCAGTTTAGGGGACAGCAATCAGCCCCAGCATTTT. It codes for CASSLGDSNQPQHF.

V gene TRBV2 combines with J gene TRBJ2-7, with 8 bases aligning to TRBD2. This CDR3 region has 10 residues. CDR1 and CDR2 from the germline V gene are SNHLY and FYNNEI. Trimming at V came to 7 bases and at J to 7 bases, leaving 0 bases not matched to a gene. The CDR3 here is CASTGGEQYF. The CDR3 DNA reads as TGTGCCAGCACGGGAGGGGAGCAGTACTTC.

V and J are TRBV5-5 and TRBJ2-7; D is unclear. Germline assignment: CDR1 SGHKS and CDR2 YYEKEE (reference sequence). V was shortened by 6 bases and J by 0 bases, with 16 bases between the two germline ends. This CDR3 comprises 15 residues. CDR3 DNA: TGTGCCAGCACCAACCAAGCAGTTAGCTCCTACGAGCAGTACTTC. Residues: CASTNQAVSSYEQYF.

A few counts support this clone. The chain couples TRBV11-2 to TRBJ2-2; D unresolved. From germline, CDR1 is SGHAT and CDR2 FQNNGV. V lost 5 bases, J lost 6 bases, and 13 bases lay in between. This CDR3 spans 14 amino acids. The CDR3 bases are TGTGCCAGCAGCGATGTGACCGTCGCCGGGGAGCTGTTTTTT. Protein sequence: CASSDVTVAGELFF.

The V and J genes are TRBV27 and TRBJ2-1, with 11 bases fitting TRBD2. Germline V lookup: CDR1 MNHEY, CDR2 SMNVEV (reference sequence). The CDR3 consists of 17 residues. J gave up 7 bases and V 7 bases, and 15 bases lay outside the gene matches. As DNA, the CDR3 is TGTGCCAGCATCCCAAGACTAGCGGGGCCCCGCCAAAATGAGCAGTTCTTC. Translated: CASIPRLAGPRQNEQFF.